A single T cell receptor beta chain is shown here with its context. The specificity of this receptor is unknown. Base qualities are not recorded, but no much larger clone differs from it by a single base. TCRbeta CDR3 regions were amplified from genomic DNA using the immunoSEQ Assay, a bias-controlled multiplex PCR. In the authors' own workflow: Nucleated cell counts per sample were estimated from amplification of reference gene primers within the assay. Sequence reads were collapsed and filtered to measure the absolute abundance of every unique TCRbeta CDR3 rearrangement. For each sample, productive Simpson clonality was calculated as the square root of Simpson's diversity index over productive rearrangements. As stored in TCRdb, this immuneACCESS dataset retains in-frame rearrangements with V and J assigned. A fraction of the clones does not appear; measured against another copy, unresolved V genes explain less than half of the discrepancy, and the remainder lacks a known reason. From that table come the V and J calls and clone size; the DNA was used to work out D and trimming. The sample profile shows 250,000 to 300,000 clones; 81% of them were found once. The ten largest make up 2.5% to 3% of the sample.

These data come from a study of blood T cell repertoires in COVID-19 (dated by TCRdb to 2019 to 2021). Turning to the overall study: Samples from collaborators originated in the United States, Italy and Spain and spanned both the acute and convalescent phases of COVID-19. The prospective study material was composed of cDNA or gDNA derived from T cells, B-cell-depleted T cells, or PBMCs. A freely available public database, intended as a resource for researchers studying the immune response to SARS-CoV-2, is where the repertoires were released. Sample metadata almost always included a de-identified subject ID, COVID-19 status, age in years and sex. Subjects who had been exposed to COVID-19, were actively infected with it, or had recovered from it provided the deeply sampled blood TCRbeta repertoires that made up the dataset. Where available, HLA class I and class II types were obtained from metadata supplied by the sample provider rather than from assay-based typing. The samples were drawn from the first 160 participants of the ongoing ImmuneRACE study and from over 950 subjects provided by 6 global collaborators. General conclusions and limits of the study: How much clinical and demographic metadata was included differed by source and by participant, and the metadata was provided uncurated.

Whole blood was collected in K2EDTA tubes by collaborating institutions according to the institutions' own protocols. Collaborator samples were shipped for TCRbeta analysis as frozen whole blood, isolated PBMCs, or DNA extracted from either sample type. The CDR3 runs 17 amino acids, cysteine and phenylalanine included. The CDR3 DNA has 51 bases and is translated from base 1. CDR1 and CDR2 were assigned from the germline V gene (reference sequence) as LGHDT and YNNKEL. V loses 0 bases at its end and J loses 9 bases; junction bases beyond the gene matches: 13. The source material was peripheral blood. The sequence joins TRBV3-1 (or the pseudogene TRBV3-2) to TRBJ2-1; the central 8 bases match TRBD1. This clonotype originated in a woman aged 55-70 years with active or convalescent COVID-19. CDR3 reads: CASSQDRVGQGDTEQFF. DNA sequence: TGTGCCAGCAGCCAAGATAGGGTAGGACAGGGAGATACTGAGCAGTTCTTC.